These 14 T cell receptor beta chains share one sample of origin, sequenced in a study of cytomegalovirus exposure and HLA in healthy donors. Both 60 Vbeta primers and 13 Jbeta primers went into the PCR. Libraries were prepared by immunoSEQ multiplex PCR; TCRdb keeps only in-frame clonotypes and omits some of them. The table lists about 89,000 clones, under 80% of them singletons, with more than 1.3% in the top ten. The sample consisted of PBMCs. Source of these receptors: a male donor in good health and CMV-seronegative.

The gene calls are TRBV6-5 and TRBJ1-2, with D perhaps matching TRBD1 (5 bases). V was pared by 4 bases and J by 0 bases, with 12 bases between. From germline, CDR1 is MNHEY and CDR2 SVGAGI. The CDR3 consists of 15 residues. This CDR3 is CASSSSGGSNYGYTF. CDR3 nucleotide sequence: TGTGCCAGCAGTTCCTCGGGGGGATCTAACTATGGCTACACCTTC.

Points on this clone: No DNA is shown, since the ends of the CDR3 on it are uncertain; the CDR3 is the one TCRdb lists. V gene TRBV28 combines with J gene TRBJ2-7; TRBD1 is taken as the D call from the table, unchecked against the DNA. The germline V gene has CDR1 MDHEN and CDR2 SYDVKM. Ends included, the CDR3 has 15 residues. CDR3 amino acids: CASSFFGQGSHEQYF.

This clone was observed a few times. The V gene is TRBV6-5, the J gene TRBJ1-1, with D hard to call. There are 14 residues in the CDR3. CDR1 and CDR2 (germline): MNHEY, SVGAGI. The V gene lost 4 bases and the J gene lost 2 bases, with 11 bases spanning the gap. The CDR3 protein is CASSLTQRNTEAFF. CDR3 bases: TGTGCCAGCAGTTTGACTCAGAGAAACACTGAAGCTTTCTTT.

The gene calls are TRBV7-9 and TRBJ2-1; 10 nucleotides agree with TRBD2. CDR1 and CDR2 (germline): SEHNR, FQNEAQ (reference sequence). V lost 6 bases to trimming and J lost 6 bases; unmatched junction nucleotides: 17. This CDR3 comprises 18 residues. This CDR3 reads CASSPYPGLASVLNEQFF. In DNA, the CDR3 is TGTGCCAGCAGTCCTTACCCGGGACTAGCGAGCGTCCTCAATGAGCAGTTCTTC.

The genes are TRBV30 and TRBJ1-2; D may be TRBD1 (6 bases). The CDR3 loop spans 14 amino acids. Germline V gene sequence: CDR1 GTSNPN, CDR2 SVGIG (reference sequence). Trimming removed 5 bases from V and 4 bases from J, with 17 bases in between. The CDR3 is CAWGPYRDSYGYTF. DNA for the CDR3: TGTGCCTGGGGACCCTACAGGGATTCCTATGGCTACACCTTC.

The chain is built from TRBV6-5 and TRBJ2-7; a weak D match, TRBD2 (6 bases). The length of the CDR3 is 14 residues. From germline, CDR1 is MNHEY and CDR2 SVGAGI. V was clipped by 4 bases and J by 4 bases, with 14 bases between them. Here the CDR3 reads CASSFGTAGYEQYF. The CDR3 coding sequence is TGTGCCAGCAGTTTTGGGACGGCGGGGTACGAGCAGTACTTC.

By its share, this clone is medium-sized (0.01 to 0.1%). The gene calls are TRBV10-1 and TRBJ1-3; 7 nucleotides match TRBD1. V shed 5 bases, J shed 0 bases, and the junction held 1 base outside the gene matches. The CDR3 is 14 residues long. Germline V lookup: CDR1 WNHNN, CDR2 SYGVQD (reference sequence). The CDR3 protein is CASSRDSSGNTIYF. In DNA, the CDR3 is TGCGCCAGCAGTCGGGACAGCTCTGGAAACACCATATATTTT.

CDR3 DNA sequence: TGTGCCTGGGGGACAGGGACGAACGGGGAGCTGTTTTTT. This codes for CAWGTGTNGELFF. The V gene is TRBV30, the J gene TRBJ2-2; 9 bases map to TRBD1. In germline, CDR1 is GTSNPN, CDR2 SVGIG (reference sequence). V trimming: 5 bases; J trimming: 7 bases; junction bases outside the gene matches: 5. The CDR3 is 13 residues long.

The chain combines TRBV7-2 with TRBJ2-5, with TRBD1 identical over 8 bases. The J call may be in error: the DNA end matches TRBJ2-7 better. Germline CDR1 reads SGHTA; CDR2 reads FQGNSA. The CDR3 is 14 amino acids. CDR3 DNA: TGTGCCAGCAGCTTAACAGGGGGAGGCAACGAGCAGTACTTC. This codes for CASSLTGGGNEQYF.

The genes are TRBV5-1 and TRBJ1-2, with D hard to call. CDR3 size: 13 residues. Trimming removed 4 bases from V and 3 bases from J, with 10 bases in between. The germline gives CDR1 SGHRS, CDR2 YFSETQ. DNA of the CDR3: TGCGCCAGCAGCCCAAGCATGGACTATGGCTACACCTTC. It codes for CASSPSMDYGYTF. The full variable domain, its missing parts supplied by reference TRBV5-1 and TRBJ1-2, is KAGVTQTPRYLIKTRGQQVTLSCSPISGHRSVSWYQQTPGQGLQFLFEYFSETQRNKGNFPGRFSGRQFSNSRSEMNVSTLELGDSALYLCASSPSMDYGYTFGSGTRLTVV.

Points on this clone: The junction does not match germline at one end; this may be a read error. The rearrangement joins TRBV4-1 to TRBJ2-6; TRBD1 is a possible D gene (5 bases). The CDR3 totals 16 residues. CDR1 is MGHRA, CDR2 YSYEKL, per germline. The DNA of the CDR3 is TGCGCCAGCAGCCAAGAGGATGGGTCTGGGGCCAACGGCCTGACTTTC. This sequence encodes CASSQEDGSGANGLTF.

CDR3 sequence: CASSGDRDREQYF. The DNA of the CDR3 is TGCGCCAGCAGCGGAGACAGGGATAGGGAGCAGTACTTC. This chain uses TRBV10-2 with TRBJ2-5, with TRBD1 identical over 7 bases. The germline CDR1 and CDR2 sequences are WSHSY and SAAADI. The CDR3 is made up of 13 amino acids. The V gene end was trimmed by 6 bases and the J gene end by 11 bases; junction bases not matched to a gene: 12.

V gene TRBV7-9 combines with J gene TRBJ2-3, with 10 bases lining up with TRBD1. Trimming cost V 4 bases and J 1 base; bases outside gene matches: 2. This CDR3 comprises 15 residues. Germline V gene data show CDR1 as SEHNR and CDR2 as FQNEAQ (reference sequence). Here the CDR3 DNA reads TGTGCCAGCAGCTCAGGACAGGGGGGCACAGATACGCAGTATTTT. Protein product: CASSSGQGGTDTQYF.

This chain joins TRBV7-7 and TRBJ2-3; TRBD1 aligns across 7 bases. The CDR3 extends over 15 amino acids. The V gene end was trimmed by 5 bases and the J gene end by 2 bases; junction bases not matched to a gene: 7. Germline V gene sequence: CDR1 SSHAT, CDR2 FNYEAQ (reference sequence). The CDR3 sequence: CASSPGTADTDTQYF. For the CDR3, the DNA is TGTGCCAGCAGCCCCGGGACAGCGGACACAGATACGCAGTATTTT.